These T cell receptor beta chains were read from a single sample in a study of blood T cell repertoires in COVID-19. Clones were read by immunoSEQ multiplex PCR, and TCRdb kept only the in-frame ones, dropping some. The sample has approximately 82,000 clones, about four fifths seen once; the top ten hold about a sixth. Sequencing used peripheral blood. The receptors stem from a woman in her sixties with acute or convalescent COVID-19. Both conserved end residues are part of each CDR3. D genes are given only for firm matches. A clone size is listed for some rows: how often the clone was seen (once, few, many), or a class if it is expanded.

TRBJ2-2	TRBD2	TRBV10-3	-	TGTGCCATCAGTGAAGGAGGCGGGGGGCCGATTGGAGGGACCGGGGAGCTGTTTTTT	CAISEGGGGPIGGTGELFF
TRBJ1-1	-	TRBV28	-	TGTGCCAGCACCGGGAGAGTGATGAACACTGAAGCTTTCTTT	CASTGRVMNTEAFF
TRBJ2-7	-	TRBV11-3	-	TGTGCCAGCAGCTTGGGGGCACTCCCGACCTACGAGCAGTACTTC	CASSLGALPTYEQYF
TRBJ2-7	-	TRBV7-2	-	TGTGCCAGCAGCTTAGGGACAGACGTGGGGTACTTC	CASSLGTDVGYF
TRBJ2-5	TRBD1	TRBV19	-	TGTGCCAGTAGTATCTCCGGGACAGCCCAAGAGACCCAGTACTTC	CASSISGTAQETQYF
TRBJ2-1	-	TRBV5-1	-	TGCGCCAGCAGCTTGTCGGGATCCGGGGAGCAGTTCTTC	CASSLSGSGEQFF
TRBJ2-1	TRBD2	TRBV5-1	few	TGCGCCAGCAATATAGCGGGAGACGGGGAAGAGCAGTTCTTC	CASNIAGDGEEQFF
TRBJ2-1	TRBD2	TRBV10-3	-	TGTGCCATCAGCCGAATCCCCACGAGCGGGGGCCGGTTGGAGCAGTTCTTC	CAISRIPTSGGRLEQFF
TRBJ1-4	-	TRBV30	-	TGTGCCTGCTATCGGGTAGACGAAAAACTGTTTTTT	CACYRVDEKLFF
TRBJ1-3	-	TRBV7-9	-	TGTGCCAGCAGCTTAGTTGGGGGGGCTGGAAACACCATATATTTT	CASSLVGGAGNTIYF
TRBJ1-3	-	TRBV20-1	-	TGCAGTGCTAGTTTAAGAAACACCATATATTTT	CSASLRNTIYF